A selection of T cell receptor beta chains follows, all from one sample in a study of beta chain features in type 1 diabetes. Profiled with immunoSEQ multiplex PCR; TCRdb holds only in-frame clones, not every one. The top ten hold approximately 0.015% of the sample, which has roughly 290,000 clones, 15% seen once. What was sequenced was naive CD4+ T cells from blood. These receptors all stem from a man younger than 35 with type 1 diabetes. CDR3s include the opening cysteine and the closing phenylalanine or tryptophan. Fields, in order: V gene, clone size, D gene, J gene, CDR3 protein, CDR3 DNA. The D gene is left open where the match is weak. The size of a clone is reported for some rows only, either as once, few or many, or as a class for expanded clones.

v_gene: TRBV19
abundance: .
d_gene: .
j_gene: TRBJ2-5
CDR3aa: CASSSQPGVETQYF
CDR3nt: TGTGCCAGTAGTTCACAACCAGGGGTGGAGACCCAGTACTTC

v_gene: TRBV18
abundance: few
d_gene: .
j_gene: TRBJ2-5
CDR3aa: CASSPTGQETQYF
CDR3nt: TGTGCCAGCTCACCAACAGGGCAGGAGACCCAGTACTTC

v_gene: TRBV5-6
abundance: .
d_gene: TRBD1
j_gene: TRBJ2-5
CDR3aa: CASSPLDREETQYF
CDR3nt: TGTGCCAGCAGCCCTCTGGACAGGGAAGAGACCCAGTACTTC

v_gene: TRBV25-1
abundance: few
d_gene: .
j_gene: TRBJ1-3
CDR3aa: CASSGSGSGNTIYF
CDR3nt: TGTGCCAGCAGCGGCTCGGGCTCTGGAAACACCATATATTTT

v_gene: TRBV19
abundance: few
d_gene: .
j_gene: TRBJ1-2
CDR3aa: CASSIVYRNYGYTF
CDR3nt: TGTGCCAGTAGTATAGTTTACAGAAACTATGGCTACACCTTC

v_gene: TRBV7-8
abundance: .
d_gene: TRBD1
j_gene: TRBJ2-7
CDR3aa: CASSWDRTYEQYF
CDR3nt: TGTGCCAGCAGCTGGGACAGGACCTACGAGCAGTACTTC

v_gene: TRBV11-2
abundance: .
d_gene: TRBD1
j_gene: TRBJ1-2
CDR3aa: CASSSDRVAGYTF
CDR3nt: TGTGCCAGCAGCTCGGACAGGGTCGCTGGCTACACCTTC

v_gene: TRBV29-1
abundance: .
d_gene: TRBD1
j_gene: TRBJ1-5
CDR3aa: CSAKGQGNQPQHF
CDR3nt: TGCAGCGCAAAAGGACAGGGTAATCAGCCCCAGCATTTT

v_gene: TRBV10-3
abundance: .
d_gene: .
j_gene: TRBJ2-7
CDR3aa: CAIRDSGVNSYEQYF
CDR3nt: TGTGCCATCAGGGATTCAGGGGTGAACAGTTACGAGCAGTACTTC

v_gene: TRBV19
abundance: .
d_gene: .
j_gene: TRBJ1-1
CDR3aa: CASSIPGEGTEAFF
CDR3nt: TGTGCCAGTAGTATTCCGGGGGAAGGCACTGAAGCTTTCTTT

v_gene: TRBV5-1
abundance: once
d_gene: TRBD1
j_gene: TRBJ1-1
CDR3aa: CASSWDRGTEAFF
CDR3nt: TGCGCCAGCAGCTGGGACAGGGGCACTGAAGCTTTCTTT

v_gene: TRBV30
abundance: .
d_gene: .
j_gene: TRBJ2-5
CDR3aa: CAWTYSGLGETQYF
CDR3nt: TGTGCCTGGACGTACAGCGGCCTCGGAGAGACCCAGTACTTC

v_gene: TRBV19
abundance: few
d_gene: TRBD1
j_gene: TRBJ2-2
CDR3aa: CASSPTGQANTGELFF
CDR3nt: TGTGCCAGTAGTCCCACCGGACAGGCGAACACCGGGGAGCTGTTTTTT

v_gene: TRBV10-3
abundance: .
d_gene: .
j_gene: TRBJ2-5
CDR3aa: CAISGHKQETQYF
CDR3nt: TGTGCCATCAGTGGGCACAAACAAGAGACCCAGTACTTC

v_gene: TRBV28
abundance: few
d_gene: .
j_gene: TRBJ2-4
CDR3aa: CASRSRLDLNIQYF
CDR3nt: TGTGCCAGCAGGTCCCGACTAGATTTGAACATTCAGTACTTC

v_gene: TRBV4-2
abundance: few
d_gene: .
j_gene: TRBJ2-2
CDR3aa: CASSQEGGLANTGELFF
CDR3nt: TGTGCCAGCAGCCAAGAGGGCGGGCTAGCGAATACCGGGGAGCTGTTTTTT

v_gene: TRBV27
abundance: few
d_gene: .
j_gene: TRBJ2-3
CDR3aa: CASSLSGGTDTQYF
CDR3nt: TGTGCCAGCAGTTTATCGGGGGGAACAGATACGCAGTATTTT

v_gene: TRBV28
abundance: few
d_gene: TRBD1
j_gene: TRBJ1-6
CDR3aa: CASSLTGGNSPLHF
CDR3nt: TGTGCCAGCAGTTTAACAGGGGGTAATTCACCCCTCCACTTT

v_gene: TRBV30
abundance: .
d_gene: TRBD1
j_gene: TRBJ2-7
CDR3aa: CAWGQGLYEQYF
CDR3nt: TGTGCCTGGGGACAGGGGCTCTACGAGCAGTACTTC

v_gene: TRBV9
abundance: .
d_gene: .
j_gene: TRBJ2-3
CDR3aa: CASSVATNRGSDTQYF
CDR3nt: TGTGCCAGCAGCGTAGCTACAAACAGAGGGTCTGATACGCAGTATTTT

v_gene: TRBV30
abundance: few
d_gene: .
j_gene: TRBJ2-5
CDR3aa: CAWRDSWATQYF
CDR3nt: TGTGCCTGGAGGGACAGTTGGGCGACCCAGTACTTC

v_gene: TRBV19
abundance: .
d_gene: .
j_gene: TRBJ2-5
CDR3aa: CASSTRTEFGETQYF
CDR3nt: TGTGCCAGTAGCACAAGGACAGAATTCGGGGAGACCCAGTACTTC

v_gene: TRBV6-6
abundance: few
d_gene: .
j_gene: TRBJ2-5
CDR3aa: CASTSLIGLPETQYF
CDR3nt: TGTGCCAGCACGAGTCTAATCGGACTACCAGAGACCCAGTACTTC

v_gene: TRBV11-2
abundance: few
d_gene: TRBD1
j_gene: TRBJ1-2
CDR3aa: CASSLDLGQGNGYTF
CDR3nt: TGTGCCAGCAGCTTAGACCTGGGACAGGGGAATGGCTACACCTTC

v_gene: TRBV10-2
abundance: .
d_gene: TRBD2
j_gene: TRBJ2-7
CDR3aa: CASSESLVRTSGYEQYF
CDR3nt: TGCGCCAGCAGTGAGTCTTTAGTAAGGACTAGCGGTTACGAGCAGTACTTC

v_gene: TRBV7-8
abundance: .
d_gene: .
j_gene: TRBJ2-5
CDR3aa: CASSPGGNPWETQYF
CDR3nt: TGTGCCAGCAGCCCCGGAGGGAATCCCTGGGAGACCCAGTACTTC

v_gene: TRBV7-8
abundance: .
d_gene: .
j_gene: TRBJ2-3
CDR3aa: CASSLRLDPSTDTQYF
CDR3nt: TGTGCCAGCAGCTTAAGACTAGATCCTAGCACAGATACGCAGTATTTT

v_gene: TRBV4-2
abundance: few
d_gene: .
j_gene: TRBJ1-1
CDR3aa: CASSRIEGLRNTEAFF
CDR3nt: TGTGCCAGCAGCCGTATCGAGGGACTAAGGAACACTGAAGCTTTCTTT

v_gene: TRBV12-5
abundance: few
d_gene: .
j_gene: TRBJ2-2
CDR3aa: CASGRFWGDTGELFF
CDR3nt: TGTGCTAGTGGCCGGTTTTGGGGAGACACCGGGGAGCTGTTTTTT